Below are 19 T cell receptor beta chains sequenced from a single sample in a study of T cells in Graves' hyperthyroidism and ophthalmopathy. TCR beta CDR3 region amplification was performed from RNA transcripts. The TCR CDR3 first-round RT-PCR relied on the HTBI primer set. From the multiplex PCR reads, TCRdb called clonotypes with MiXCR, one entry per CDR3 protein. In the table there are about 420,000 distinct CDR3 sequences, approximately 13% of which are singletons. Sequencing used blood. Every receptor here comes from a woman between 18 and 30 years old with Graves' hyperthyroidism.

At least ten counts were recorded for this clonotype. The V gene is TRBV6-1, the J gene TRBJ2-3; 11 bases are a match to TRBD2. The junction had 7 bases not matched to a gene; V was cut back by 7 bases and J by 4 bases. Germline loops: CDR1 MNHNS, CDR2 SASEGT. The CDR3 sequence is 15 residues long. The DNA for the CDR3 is TGTGCCAGCATGGCTCTAGCGGGAGGACCAGATACGCAGTATTTT. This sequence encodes CASMALAGGPDTQYF.

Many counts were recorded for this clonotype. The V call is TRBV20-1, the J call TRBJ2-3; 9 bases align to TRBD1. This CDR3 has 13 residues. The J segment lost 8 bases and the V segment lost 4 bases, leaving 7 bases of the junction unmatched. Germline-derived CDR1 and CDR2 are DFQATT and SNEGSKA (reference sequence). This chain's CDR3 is CSAIQGARATQYF. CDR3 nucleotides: TGCAGTGCTATACAGGGGGCGCGGGCTACGCAGTATTTT.

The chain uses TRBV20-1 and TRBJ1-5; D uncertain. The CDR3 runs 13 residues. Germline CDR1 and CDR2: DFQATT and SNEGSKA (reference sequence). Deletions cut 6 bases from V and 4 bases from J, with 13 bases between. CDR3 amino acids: CSARTAPNQPQHF. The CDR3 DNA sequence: TGCAGTGCACGGACGGCTCCTAATCAGCCCCAGCATTTT.

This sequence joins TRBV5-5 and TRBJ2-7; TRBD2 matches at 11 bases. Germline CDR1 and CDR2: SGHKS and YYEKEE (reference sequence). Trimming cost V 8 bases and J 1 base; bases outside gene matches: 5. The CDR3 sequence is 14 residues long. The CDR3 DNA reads TGTGCCAGTAGCGGGGGGGACAGATCCTACGAGCAGTACTTC. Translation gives CASSGGDRSYEQYF.

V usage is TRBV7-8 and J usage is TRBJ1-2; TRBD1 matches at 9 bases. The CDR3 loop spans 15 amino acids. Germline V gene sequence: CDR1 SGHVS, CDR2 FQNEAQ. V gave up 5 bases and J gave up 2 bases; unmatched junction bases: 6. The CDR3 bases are TGTGCCAGCAGCACTCAAGGGACAGGGAACTATGGCTACACCTTC. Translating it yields CASSTQGTGNYGYTF.

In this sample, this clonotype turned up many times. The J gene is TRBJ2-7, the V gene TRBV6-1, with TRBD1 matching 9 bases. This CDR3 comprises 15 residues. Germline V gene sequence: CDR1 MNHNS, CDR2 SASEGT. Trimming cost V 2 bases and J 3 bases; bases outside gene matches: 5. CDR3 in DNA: TGTGCCAGCAGTGAAAACAGGGGGCTGTTCTACGAGCAGTACTTC. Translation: CASSENRGLFYEQYF.

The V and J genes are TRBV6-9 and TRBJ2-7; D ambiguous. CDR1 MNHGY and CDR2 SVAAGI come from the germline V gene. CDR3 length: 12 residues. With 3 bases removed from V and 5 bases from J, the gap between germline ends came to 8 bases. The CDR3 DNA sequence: TGTGCCAGCAGTTACGGACCTAACGAGCAGTACTTC. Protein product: CASSYGPNEQYF.

CDR3 sequence: CASSLEVGTPKTNSPLHF. The DNA of the CDR3 is TGTGCCAGCAGCTTAGAAGTTGGGACACCAAAAACTAATTCACCCCTCCACTTT. The V and J genes are TRBV7-2 and TRBJ1-6; D is possibly TRBD1 (6 bases). The CDR3 covers 18 residues. Germline V lookup: CDR1 SGHTA, CDR2 FQGNSA. The ends were cut back, 1 base at V and 6 bases at J, with 19 bases in the middle.

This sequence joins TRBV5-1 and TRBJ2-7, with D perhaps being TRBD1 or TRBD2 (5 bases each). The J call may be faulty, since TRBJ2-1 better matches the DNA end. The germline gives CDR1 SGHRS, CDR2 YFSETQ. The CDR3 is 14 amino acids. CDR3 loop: CASSPRDDAYEQFF. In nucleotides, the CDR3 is TGCGCCAGCAGCCCACGGGACGACGCCTACGAGCAGTTCTTC.

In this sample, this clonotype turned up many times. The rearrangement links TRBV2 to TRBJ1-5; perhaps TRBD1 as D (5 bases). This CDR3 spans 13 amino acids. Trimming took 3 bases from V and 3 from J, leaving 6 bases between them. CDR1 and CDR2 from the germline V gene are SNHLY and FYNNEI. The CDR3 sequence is CASSEGHNQPQHF. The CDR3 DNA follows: TGTGCCAGCAGTGAGGGGCACAATCAGCCCCAGCATTTT.

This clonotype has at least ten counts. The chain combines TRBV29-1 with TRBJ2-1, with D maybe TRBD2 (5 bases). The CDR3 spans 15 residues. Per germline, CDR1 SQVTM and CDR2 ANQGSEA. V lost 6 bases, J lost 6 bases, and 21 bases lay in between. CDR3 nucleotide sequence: TGCAGCGTGTCCCCACCAACTAGTAAAATCAATGAGCAGTTCTTC. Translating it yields CSVSPPTSKINEQFF.

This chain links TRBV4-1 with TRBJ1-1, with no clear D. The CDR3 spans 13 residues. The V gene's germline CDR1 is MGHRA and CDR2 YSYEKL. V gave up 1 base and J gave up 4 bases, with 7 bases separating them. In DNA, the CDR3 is TGCGCCAGCAGCCAAGTGGAGGTCACTGAAGCTTTCTTT. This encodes CASSQVEVTEAFF.

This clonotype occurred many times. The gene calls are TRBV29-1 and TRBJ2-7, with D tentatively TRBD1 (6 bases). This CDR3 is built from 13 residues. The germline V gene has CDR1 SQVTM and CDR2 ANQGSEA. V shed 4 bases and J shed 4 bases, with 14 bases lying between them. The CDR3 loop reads CSVGGKQGYEQYF. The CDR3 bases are TGCAGCGTTGGGGGTAAACAGGGATACGAGCAGTACTTC.

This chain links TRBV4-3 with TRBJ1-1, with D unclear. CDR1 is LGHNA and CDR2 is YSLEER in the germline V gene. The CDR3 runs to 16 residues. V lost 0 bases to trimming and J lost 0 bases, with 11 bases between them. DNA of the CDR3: TGCGCCAGCAGCCAAGATGGAGGGCAGCTGAACACTGAAGCTTTCTTT. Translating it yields CASSQDGGQLNTEAFF.

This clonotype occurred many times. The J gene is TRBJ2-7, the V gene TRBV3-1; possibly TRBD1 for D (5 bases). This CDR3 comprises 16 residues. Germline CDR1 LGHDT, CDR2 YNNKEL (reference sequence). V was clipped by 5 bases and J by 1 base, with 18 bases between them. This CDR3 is CASSSRRTSLSYEQYF. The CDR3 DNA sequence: TGTGCCAGCAGCTCACGACGGACAAGTTTATCCTACGAGCAGTACTTC.

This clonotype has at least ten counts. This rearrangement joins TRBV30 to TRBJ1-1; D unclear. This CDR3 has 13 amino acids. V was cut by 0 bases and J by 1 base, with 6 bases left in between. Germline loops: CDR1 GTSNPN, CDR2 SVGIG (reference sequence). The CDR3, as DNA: TGTGCCTGGAGTGTAATGGGGAACACTGAAGCTTTCTTT. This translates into CAWSVMGNTEAFF.

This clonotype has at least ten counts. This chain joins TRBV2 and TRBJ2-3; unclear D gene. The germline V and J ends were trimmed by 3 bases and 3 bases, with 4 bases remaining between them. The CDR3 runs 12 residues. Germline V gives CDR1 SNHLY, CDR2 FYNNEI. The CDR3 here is CASSELTDTQYF. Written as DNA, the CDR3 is TGTGCCAGCAGTGAGCTGACAGATACGCAGTATTTT.

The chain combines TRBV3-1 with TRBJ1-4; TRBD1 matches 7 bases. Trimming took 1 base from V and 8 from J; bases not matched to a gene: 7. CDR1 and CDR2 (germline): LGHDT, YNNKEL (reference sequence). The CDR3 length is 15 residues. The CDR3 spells CASSQVEQGSEKLFF. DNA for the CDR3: TGTGCCAGCAGCCAAGTTGAACAGGGGTCGGAAAAACTGTTTTTT. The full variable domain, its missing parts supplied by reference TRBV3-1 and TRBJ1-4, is DTAVSQTPKYLVTQMGNDKSIKCEQNLGHDTMYWYKQDSKKFLKIMFSYNNKELIINETVPNRFSPKSPDKAHLNLHINSLELGDSAVYFCASSQVEQGSEKLFFGSGTQLSVL.

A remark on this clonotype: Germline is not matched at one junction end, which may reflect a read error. The CDR3 DNA reads as TGTGCCAGTAGTGTAGAGCATGAGCAGTTCTTC. It specifies CASSVEHEQFF. The genes are TRBV19 and TRBJ2-1; no firm D call. This CDR3 is built from 11 residues. CDR1 and CDR2 from the germline V gene are LNHDA and SQIVND (reference sequence).